A selection of T cell receptor beta chains follows, all from one sample in a study of blood T cell repertoires in COVID-19. Sequencing was performed with immunoSEQ multiplex PCR; in TCRdb, only in-frame clones are kept and a portion is missing. The table includes around 250,000 clones, around 93% detected once. What was sequenced was PBMCs or T cells enriched from blood (not recorded which). The source of these receptors is a human donor in a cohort exposed to, infected with or recovered from COVID-19 (not recorded which). The donor label of this sample is uncertain. Both conserved end residues are part of each CDR3. Each record gives: J gene, V gene, D gene, clone size, CDR3 DNA, CDR3 protein. A D gene is named only where the DNA matches it firmly. For some rows the clone size is stated as once, few or many, or as a class when expanded; others skip it.

>TRBJ1-4|TRBV7-2|.|.
TGTGCCAGCAGCTTAGCGGGGGGAGGTTGGGCCAGCGGACTGTTTTTT
CASSLAGGGWASGLFF
>TRBJ2-1|TRBV9|TRBD2|.
TGTGCCAGCAGCCGAAGCGGGGGGGCCTACAATGAGCAGTTCTTC
CASSRSGGAYNEQFF
>TRBJ1-2|TRBV5-4|.|.
TGTGCCAGCAGCTGGGGGCTCGGACAGAGCTATGGCTACACCTTC
CASSWGLGQSYGYTF
>TRBJ1-1|TRBV2|.|.
TGTGCCAGCAGTGACCCCCCCTTTCTAGGGGTAACTGAAGCTTTCTTT
CASSDPPFLGVTEAFF
>TRBJ1-1|TRBV30|TRBD1|few
TGTGCCTGGAGCCACCGGGACAGGGGCTACACTGAAGCTTTCTTT
CAWSHRDRGYTEAFF
>TRBJ2-3|TRBV5-1|TRBD2|.
TGCGCCAGCAGCTTGAGTGGGGGGGCAGATACGCAGTATTTT
CASSLSGGADTQYF
>TRBJ2-3|TRBV30|TRBD2|.
TGTGCCTGGAGCGGCGGGGGGGCCGAGCGGCAGTATTTT
CAWSGGGAERQYF
>TRBJ2-1|TRBV5-4|TRBD2|.
TGTGCCAGCAGCTTGTCCGGGACTAGCGGGGTCAATGAGCAGTTCTTC
CASSLSGTSGVNEQFF
>TRBJ2-7|TRBV7-9|.|.
TGTGCCAGCAGCCGACCCGGGAGCCCCTACGAGCAGTACTTC
CASSRPGSPYEQYF
>TRBJ2-3|TRBV6-4|TRBD2|few
TGTGCCAGCAGTGATTTAGCGGGGGGGAGCACAGATACGCAGTATTTT
CASSDLAGGSTDTQYF
>TRBJ2-7|TRBV27|.|.
TGTGCCAGCAGTTTAGTGCCTCAGGGCTACGAGCAGTACTTC
CASSLVPQGYEQYF
>TRBJ1-5|TRBV5-1|TRBD1|.
TGCGCCAGCAGCTTGGAGGGACAGCTTAGCAATCAGCCCCAGCATTTT
CASSLEGQLSNQPQHF
>TRBJ1-2|TRBV27|.|few
TGTGCCAGCGGATCAACCCCGGAGAGGAACTATGGCTACACCTTC
CASGSTPERNYGYTF
>TRBJ2-3|TRBV6-2/TRBV6-3|TRBD1|.
TGTGCCAGCAGTTACCTGCTTACAGGGGGCAATAGCACAGATACGCAGTATTTT
CASSYLLTGGNSTDTQYF
>TRBJ2-2|TRBV19|.|.
TGTGCCAGTACCCCCTGGCAGGGCAGCACCGGGGAGCTGTTTTTT
CASTPWQGSTGELFF
>TRBJ2-1|TRBV5-4|TRBD1|.
TGTGCCAGCAGCTTGGACAGGGGGTTTTGGAATGAGCAGTTCTTC
CASSLDRGFWNEQFF
>TRBJ1-3|TRBV5-6|TRBD1|.
TGTGCCAGCAGCTTGGGACAGGGGGCCTCCTCTGGAAACACCATATATTTT
CASSLGQGASSGNTIYF
>TRBJ1-4|TRBV19|.|.
TGTGCCAGTAGTATTGGCGGGGCAACTAATGAAAAACTGTTTTTT
CASSIGGATNEKLFF
>TRBJ2-1|TRBV4-1|.|.
TGCGCCAGCAGCTGGGGGCGGGATGAGCAGTTCTTC
CASSWGRDEQFF
>TRBJ1-5|TRBV19|.|.
TGTGCCAGTAGTATAGGGCTAACGGGACAACCAAATCAGCCCCAGCATTTT
CASSIGLTGQPNQPQHF
>TRBJ1-1|TRBV7-6|TRBD1|.
TGTGCCAGCAGCTTGGGGATACAGGGGAAGGAGAACACTGAAGCTTTCTTT
CASSLGIQGKENTEAFF
>TRBJ1-4|TRBV6-6|.|few
TGTGCCAGCAGTCTCCTCCCGCTTGGGGGCAGGATAAATGAAAAACTGTTTTTT
CASSLLPLGGRINEKLFF
>TRBJ1-1|TRBV5-4|TRBD1|.
TGTGCCAGCAGCTTTGTGACAGGGATTAACACTGAAGCTTTCTTT
CASSFVTGINTEAFF
>TRBJ1-1|TRBV6-5|.|.
TGTGCCAGCAGTTACTTGCCAATCGGTTCCGAGCCAGCTTTCTTT
CASSYLPIGSEPAFF
>TRBJ1-2|TRBV18|.|.
TGTGCCAGCTCACCACAGACGGGGTTGTCATTTGGCTACACCTTC
CASSPQTGLSFGYTF
>TRBJ2-6|TRBV29-1|.|.
TGCAGCTCCTCAGACTCTGGGGCCAACGTCCTGACTTTC
CSSSDSGANVLTF
>TRBJ2-3|TRBV9|TRBD2|.
TGTGCCAGCAGCCTTGGGGGGGGCACAGATACGCAGTATTTT
CASSLGGGTDTQYF
>TRBJ2-5|TRBV7-3|TRBD2|.
TGTGCCAGCAGCCCTAGCGGGGGCAAACAAGAGACCCAGTACTTC
CASSPSGGKQETQYF
>TRBJ1-3|TRBV11-2|.|.
TGTGCCAGCAGCTCCCCCCGCCGGCGGGGGGCGAATGGAAACACCATATATTTT
CASSSPRRRGANGNTIYF
>TRBJ1-2|TRBV18|TRBD1|.
TGTGCCAGCTCCTCCGACAGGGGTTATGGCTACACCTTC
CASSSDRGYGYTF
>TRBJ2-5|TRBV5-1|TRBD2|.
TGCGCCAGCAGCTTAGGGACTAGCGAGACCCAGTACTTC
CASSLGTSETQYF
>TRBJ1-1|TRBV12-5|TRBD1|.
TGTGCTAGTGTCCTTTCTGCGCGAGGGACAGGGATAGTTTGGACTGAAGCTTTCTTT
CASVLSARGTGIVWTEAFF
>TRBJ2-1|TRBV2|TRBD2|.
TGTGCCAGCACCTCCGGGCGACTAGCGGGGGGCAGGTACTACAATGAGCAGTTCTTC
CASTSGRLAGGRYYNEQFF
>TRBJ1-4|TRBV4-1|.|.
TGCGCCAGCAGCCAAGGGACTAGGGTGGAGAGGGGTGAAAAACTGTTTTTT
CASSQGTRVERGEKLFF
>TRBJ2-1|TRBV9|TRBD2|once
TGTGCCAGCAGCCTCTCTGGGACTAGCGGGCGGAGCTCCTACAATGAGCAGTTCTTC
CASSLSGTSGRSSYNEQFF
>TRBJ2-5|TRBV2|.|once
TGTGCCAGCCTCGGTCCCCAAGAGACCCAGTACTTC
CASLGPQETQYF
>TRBJ2-7|TRBV24-1|.|.
TGTGCCACCAGCGACAGTTCCTACGAGCAGTACTTC
CATSDSSYEQYF
>TRBJ2-7|TRBV14|TRBD1|.
TGTGCCAGCAGCCAGAAGGGACAGGGGGCGTACGAGCAGTACTTC
CASSQKGQGAYEQYF
>TRBJ1-1|TRBV19|.|.
TGTGCCAGTAGTGTCTCAGGGGCCCCGAACACTGAAGCTTTCTTT
CASSVSGAPNTEAFF
>TRBJ2-1|TRBV7-9|.|.
TGTGCCAGCAGCCCGACGGGGTCCTACAATGAGCAGTTCTTC
CASSPTGSYNEQFF
>TRBJ2-2|TRBV25-1|TRBD1|.
TGTGCCAGCAGCGGACAGGGGACCGGGGAGCTGTTTTTT
CASSGQGTGELFF
>TRBJ1-1|TRBV10-2|.|.
TGCGCCAGCAGTACTTGGAGGGTAGAGAACACTGAAGCTTTCTTT
CASSTWRVENTEAFF
>TRBJ2-1|TRBV19|.|.
TGTGCCGCCTTCGGGACTTCGAAAGACGATGAGCAGTTCTTC
CAAFGTSKDDEQFF
>TRBJ1-1|TRBV24-1|.|.
TGTGCCACCAGTGATACCTCGGGGAGCGACACTGAAGCTTTCTTT
CATSDTSGSDTEAFF
>TRBJ1-3|TRBV19|.|.
TGTGCCAGTAGTATACGGGGGGCAGCTGGAAACACCATATATTTT
CASSIRGAAGNTIYF
>TRBJ2-3|TRBV5-4|TRBD2|.
TGTGCCAGCAGCAGCGGGGGGGCCGTAGATACGCAGTATTTT
CASSSGGAVDTQYF
>TRBJ1-2|TRBV20-1|.|.
TGCAGTGCTAGTATGGGGGCGTTGGGCTACACCTTC
CSASMGALGYTF
>TRBJ2-3|TRBV10-3|TRBD2|.
TGTGCCATCAAAGCTAGCGGGGAAATTAGCACAGATACGCAGTATTTT
CAIKASGEISTDTQYF